The clone carrying this T cell receptor beta chain was recorded at least ten times. The antigen remains unidentified. Here immunoSEQ multiplex PCR was the method, and the copy in TCRdb shows in-frame clones only, minus some. The sample shows about 91,000 clones, 70% to 85% of them seen only once. The data were taken from a study of radiation and T cells in renal cell carcinoma. At the level of the study: Nephrectomy followed 15 Gy stereotactic body radiation by 4 weeks.

The time point: baseline pretreatment blood. As for treatment: 15 Gy SBRT to primary tumor, nephrectomy 4 weeks later. The tumor was a clear cell renal cell carcinoma. The CDR3 length is 15 residues. Germline V gene lookup returns CDR1 SGHVS and CDR2 FNYEAQ. V shed 5 bases and J shed 1 base, with 12 bases lying between them. Notes on the study in general: From baseline, blood top tumor clonotypes peaked at 2 weeks post-radiation. Baseline intratumoral clonotype presence is unknown without pretreatment biopsies.

The TCR originated in a man aged 55-75 years with renal cell carcinoma. The chain employs TRBV7-6 and TRBJ1-5; D perhaps matches TRBD1 (6 bases). This specimen was blood, taken from a patient whose treatment included radiotherapy and nephrectomy. CDR3 amino acids: CASSLGGGSNQPQHF. Written as DNA, the CDR3 is TGTGCCAGCAGCCTAGGGGGGGGGAGCAATCAGCCCCAGCATTTT.